Each of the 14 T cell receptor beta chains below was sequenced from the same sample in a study of identifying expanded T cells in peripheral blood. Sequencing was performed with immunoSEQ multiplex PCR; in TCRdb, only in-frame clones are kept and a portion is missing. The table records about 81,000 clones, about 83% of them present only once. Sequenced: blood. The source is a person aged 18 to 70 in good health.

The chain recombines TRBV2 with TRBJ2-5; the D gene is possibly TRBD2 (5 bases). Germline loops: CDR1 SNHLY, CDR2 FYNNEI. This CDR3 region has 13 residues. V was pared by 10 bases and J by 2 bases, with 14 bases between. The CDR3 spells CATSTGWQETQYF. CDR3 in DNA: TGTGCCACTAGCACGGGTTGGCAAGAGACCCAGTACTTC.

This clone was seen only once. This chain links TRBV18 with TRBJ2-3, with D unresolved. This CDR3 comprises 13 residues. Trimming left V 2 bases short and J 3 bases short, with 6 bases between. Germline loops: CDR1 KGHSH, CDR2 LQKENI. The CDR3 region has the DNA TGTGCCAGCTCACCAGTTGCGACAGATACGCAGTATTTT. Its protein is CASSPVATDTQYF.

The chain carries TRBV28 and TRBJ2-7, with 10 bases aligning to TRBD2. Germline CDR1 reads MDHEN; CDR2 reads SYDVKM. The CDR3 length is 14 residues. V lost 6 bases, J lost 7 bases, and 9 bases stayed unmatched. The CDR3 reads CASRQGLASGEQYF. Here the CDR3 DNA reads TGTGCCAGCAGACAGGGACTAGCGTCAGGAGAGCAGTACTTC.

This clone appeared once. The chain joins TRBV10-3 to TRBJ2-2; D might be TRBD2 (7 bases). Germline lookup yields CDR1 ENHRY and CDR2 SYGVKD. V gave up 0 bases and J gave up 4 bases, with 12 bases separating them. This CDR3 comprises 16 residues. Here the CDR3 DNA reads TGTGCCATCAGTGAGTCAGGGGGGGATGGCACCGGGGAGCTGTTTTTT. This encodes CAISESGGDGTGELFF.

CDR3 loop: CASRDPGLAGDEQYF. In DNA, the CDR3 is TGTGCCAGCAGGGACCCGGGACTAGCGGGAGACGAGCAGTACTTC. This chain connects TRBV28 to TRBJ2-7; 14 nucleotides agree with TRBD2. This CDR3 has 15 residues. Germline CDR1 and CDR2: MDHEN and SYDVKM. J was trimmed by 5 bases and V by 6 bases; bases with no gene match: 6.

The chain has TRBV19 and TRBJ1-5, with 7 nucleotides matching TRBD1. The germline gives CDR1 LNHDA, CDR2 SQIVND (reference sequence). This CDR3 is 16 amino acids long. V shed 6 bases, J shed 3 bases, and the junction held 11 bases outside the gene matches. The CDR3 region is CASRSWARGINQPQHF. In DNA form, the CDR3 reads TGTGCCAGTAGATCCTGGGCCAGGGGGATCAATCAGCCCCAGCATTTT. Drawing the rest from reference TRBV19 and TRBJ1-5, the complete variable domain is DGGITQSPKYLFRKEGQNVTLSCEQNLNHDAMYWYRQDPGQGLRLIYYSQIVNDFQKGDIAEGYSVSREKKESFPLTVTSAQKNPTAFYLCASRSWARGINQPQHFGDGTRLSIL.

The V call is TRBV23-1, the J call TRBJ2-1; TRBD2 aligns across 7 bases. TRBV23-1 is an ORF, and what it does is uncertain. The CDR3 extends over 20 amino acids. V was clipped by 3 bases and J by 2 bases; unmatched bases: 19. CDR3 sequence reads: CASSHPDMVGLAVTYNEQFF. The CDR3 DNA reads TGCGCCAGCAGTCACCCCGACATGGTAGGGCTAGCGGTCACCTACAATGAGCAGTTCTTC.

The chain recombines TRBV12-5 with TRBJ2-1; D is possibly TRBD2 (5 bases). The CDR3 has 14 amino acids. Trimming left V 5 bases short and J 8 bases short, with 16 bases between. Germline-derived CDR1 and CDR2 are LGHNT and FRNRAP. The CDR3 reads CASGHGGPGDEQFF. The CDR3 region has the DNA TGTGCTAGTGGTCACGGCGGGCCCGGCGATGAGCAGTTCTTC.

A note on this clone: At one end, the junction sequence differs from germline, possibly due to a read error. The CDR3 here is CSVEGQGRADTQYF. CDR3 nucleotides: TGCAGCGTGGAAGGACAGGGCCGAGCAGATACGCAGTATTTT. J is TRBJ2-3 and V is TRBV29-1; TRBD1 aligns across 8 bases. The CDR3 contains 14 residues. CDR1 and CDR2 (germline): SQVTM, ANQGSEA.

This clone was observed a handful of times. The chain carries TRBV2 and TRBJ1-5; D not certain. The V gene's germline CDR1 is SNHLY and CDR2 FYNNEI. V was trimmed by 3 bases and J by 6 bases, leaving 15 bases between them. The CDR3 runs 15 residues. The chain's CDR3 is CASSEGPSYLQPQHF. The DNA of the CDR3 is TGTGCCAGCAGTGAGGGTCCCTCCTATCTTCAGCCCCAGCATTTT.

There are a few counts of this clone. The V call is TRBV10-3, the J call TRBJ2-5; no firm D call. The germline V gene has CDR1 ENHRY and CDR2 SYGVKD. Trimming removed 4 bases at V and 5 bases at J, with 17 bases between. The CDR3 loop spans 15 amino acids. The CDR3 DNA follows: TGTGCCATCAGTGTGGATCCTCAGATCCGGGAGACCCAGTACTTC. It translates to CAISVDPQIRETQYF.

V and J are TRBV28 and TRBJ2-3; 9 nucleotides line up with TRBD1. Trimming at V came to 7 bases and at J to 2 bases, leaving 7 bases not matched to a gene. The germline gives CDR1 MDHEN, CDR2 SYDVKM. The CDR3 has 15 residues. Here the CDR3 DNA reads TGTGCCAGCACCCAGGGACAGGGCGACACAGATACGCAGTATTTT. This codes for CASTQGQGDTDTQYF.

V gene TRBV19 combines with J gene TRBJ1-1; D is unclear. The CDR3 spans 16 residues. Germline lookup yields CDR1 LNHDA and CDR2 SQIVND (reference sequence). Trimming shortened V by 3 bases and J by 0 bases, and 14 bases separated the two germline ends. The CDR3 DNA sequence: TGTGCCAGTAGTATGGATCGGCGGGGTATGAACACTGAAGCTTTCTTT. Protein product: CASSMDRRGMNTEAFF.

V gene TRBV11-2 combines with J gene TRBJ2-3, with D possibly being TRBD2 (5 bases). Germline V lookup: CDR1 SGHAT, CDR2 FQNNGV. The CDR3 runs to 14 residues. Trimming left V 8 bases short and J 0 bases short, with 12 bases between. CDR3 in amino acids: CASAEGVSTDTQYF. CDR3 nucleotide sequence: TGTGCCAGCGCCGAGGGAGTTAGCACAGATACGCAGTATTTT.